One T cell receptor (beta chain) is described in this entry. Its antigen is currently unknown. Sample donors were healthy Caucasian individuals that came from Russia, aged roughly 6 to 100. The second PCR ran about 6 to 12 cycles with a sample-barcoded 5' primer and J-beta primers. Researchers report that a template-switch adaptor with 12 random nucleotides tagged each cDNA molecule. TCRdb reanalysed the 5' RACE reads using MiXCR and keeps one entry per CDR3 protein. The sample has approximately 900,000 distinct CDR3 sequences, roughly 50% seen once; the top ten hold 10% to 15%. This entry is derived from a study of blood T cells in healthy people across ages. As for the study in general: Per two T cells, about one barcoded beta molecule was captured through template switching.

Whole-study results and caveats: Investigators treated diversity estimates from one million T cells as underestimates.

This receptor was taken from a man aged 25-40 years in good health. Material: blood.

CDR3 DNA sequence: TGTGCCACGAGGCGGGGGGCCTCTTTCACAGATACGCAGTATTTT. Encoded protein: CATRRGASFTDTQYF. The gene calls are TRBV7-9 and TRBJ2-3, with 8 bases identical to TRBD2. Unmatched junction bases numbered 11, after V lost 10 bases and J lost 2 bases. The CDR3 loop spans 15 amino acids. CDR1 is SEHNR and CDR2 is FQNEAQ in the germline V gene (reference sequence).